There are many counts of the clone carrying this TCR beta chain. The CDR3 contains 14 residues. Germline-derived CDR1 and CDR2 are MDHEN and SYDVKM. The trim removed 5 bases at V and 4 bases at J, leaving 4 bases unmatched. These data belong to a study of response to subunit inactivated influenza vaccine. TCRdb passed the RT-PCR reads through MiXCR, listing each CDR3 protein once. The sample has approximately 170,000 distinct CDR3 sequences, about 12% seen once. The same data also went into a second study, on T cells expressing NK-cell markers. That paper notes: UMIs were included in TCR beta cDNA generated by 5'RACE template switching. It was sorted CD3+CD56+NKG2C+, CD3+CD56+NKG2C- and CD3+CD56-NKG2C+ T cells that supplied the TCR beta repertoires.

The V gene is TRBV28, the J gene TRBJ2-7; 11 bases fit TRBD2. This specimen consisted of CD8+ T cells sorted from PBMCs, obtained less than 13 days after vaccination. The receptor was isolated from a man in his forties or fifties who received an inactivated influenza vaccine. In nucleotides, the CDR3 is TGTGCCAGCAGTCAACTAGCGGGAGCATACGAGCAGTACTTC. Translating gives CASSQLAGAYEQYF.